This TCR beta chain was identified during a study of blood T cell repertoires in COVID-19. For the study at large: The samples span acute and convalescent COVID-19 from the United States, Italy and Spain.

Profiling relied on immunoSEQ multiplex PCR, and the TCRdb table lists in-frame clones only, not all of them. Found here are 60,000 to 85,000 clones, 70% to 90% of them singletons; the top ten hold approximately 11%. In the case of this clone: The same CDR3 arises from other DNA sequences in this sample as well.

Germline CDR1 is SQVTM and CDR2 is ANQGSEA. The CDR3 has 11 amino acids. With V trimmed by 6 bases and J by 8 bases, 5 bases remained unmatched. The receptor's source is a man aged 55 to 70 with COVID-19, enrolled during active disease. Sample: peripheral blood. The rearrangement links TRBV29-1 to TRBJ1-2, with TRBD1 identical over 8 bases. The CDR3 loop is CSVDRGGGYTF. The DNA for the CDR3 is TGCAGCGTCGACAGGGGCGGAGGCTACACCTTC.